The 22 T cell receptor beta chains reported below all come from one sample, sequenced in a study of T cells in women clearing cervical HPV infection. Sequencing used immunoSEQ multiplex PCR; TCRdb keeps in-frame clones, though not all of them. Its clone listing holds about 31,000 clones. Material for sequencing was blood buffy coat. The source of these receptors is a woman between 18 and 70 years old with a cervical HPV16 infection that either progressed to CIN3+ or cleared (not recorded which).

Regarding this clone: The observed sequence ends 3 residues before the CDR3 terminus, with the missing tail filled in from the germline J gene. The chain has TRBV7-2 and TRBJ1-1; D not certain. There are 11 residues in the CDR3. Germline V gene lookup returns CDR1 SGHTA and CDR2 FQGNSA. CDR3 region: CASSLGSRAFF. The DNA read from the CDR3 is TGTGCCAGCAGCTTGGGCAGTAGA. Looking up the rest from reference TRBV7-2 and TRBJ1-1 gives the full variable domain: GAGVSQSPSNKVTEKGKDVELRCDPISGHTALYWYRQSLGQGLEFLIYFQGNSAPDKSGLPSDRFSAERTGGSVSTLTIQRTQQEDSAVYLCASSLGSRAFFGQGTRLTVV.

Note on this clone: Sequencing ends 3 residues short of the CDR3 end; the germline J gene provides the rest. The gene calls are TRBV6-2 or TRBV6-3 and TRBJ1-1; 8 bases agree with TRBD1. This CDR3 is built from 14 residues. Germline CDR1 MNHEY, CDR2 SVGEGT. Partial CDR3 DNA: TGTGCCAGCAGGCAACAGGGGGGATTTTCGGAA. This translates into CASRQQGGFSE. The complete CDR3 protein is CASRQQGGFSEAFF.

Concerning this clone itself: The read gets to within 3 residues of the CDR3 end, and the germline J gene fills in the rest. The rearrangement joins TRBV20-1 to TRBJ1-2; 9 bases line up with TRBD1. The CDR3 is 16 residues long. Germline trimming cut 3 bases from V and 0 bases from J; bases unmatched to any gene: 8. In germline, CDR1 is DFQATT, CDR2 SNEGSKA (reference sequence). CDR3 residues: CSASTTGGPTNYGYTF. CDR3 bases read: TGCAGTGCTAGTACTACAGGGGGCCCTACTAACTATGGC.

By frequency, this clone registers medium-sized. Read sequence stops 3 residues before the CDR3 end, and the germline J gene provides the missing end. The V and J genes are TRBV7-3 and TRBJ2-3; 9 bases map to TRBD2. Trimming at V came to 5 bases and at J to 8 bases, leaving 14 bases not matched to a gene. The CDR3 is 16 amino acids. Germline V CDR1 and CDR2: SGHTA, FQGTGA. The DNA read from the CDR3 is TGTGCCAGCAGCCCCGTAGCGGGAGATTTAGGTGGTACG. Its translation is CASSPVAGDLGGT. In full, the CDR3 is CASSPVAGDLGGTQYF. The complete variable domain, with remaining parts taken from reference TRBV7-3 and TRBJ2-3, reads GAGVSQTPSNKVTEKGKYVELRCDPISGHTALYWYRQSLGQGPEFLIYFQGTGAADDSGLPNDRFFAVRPEGSVSTLKIQRTERGDSAVYLCASSPVAGDLGGTQYFGPGTRLTVL.

In the case of this clone: The read falls 3 residues short of the CDR3 end, and the missing part is taken from the germline J gene. The chain is built from TRBV29-1 and TRBJ1-2, with no clear D. V lost 5 bases, J lost 0 bases, and 10 bases lay in between. CDR3 length: 13 amino acids. From germline, CDR1 is SQVTM and CDR2 ANQGSEA. The chain's CDR3 is CSVLDLANYGYTF. The part of the CDR3 DNA that was read is TGCAGCGTTCTCGATTTAGCTAACTATGGC.

About this clone: The read terminates 3 residues before the CDR3 end, so the remaining end is supplied by the germline J gene. The chain has TRBV5-1 and TRBJ1-4; 7 nucleotides match TRBD1. The CDR3 is made up of 16 amino acids. Trimming at V came to 6 bases and at J to 5 bases, leaving 13 bases not matched to a gene. Germline loops: CDR1 SGHRS, CDR2 YFSETQ. The sequenced part of the CDR3 DNA is TGCGCCAGCACCTTCCCCCTGGGACAGAGGAATGAAAAA. It encodes CASTFPLGQRNEK. The whole CDR3 sequence reads CASTFPLGQRNEKLFF.

Turning to this clone: The read stops 3 residues short of the end of the CDR3; the missing end is completed from the germline J gene. The V gene is TRBV18, the J gene TRBJ1-1; TRBD1 is a possible D gene (6 bases). V was cut by 0 bases and J by 1 base, with 21 bases left in between. This CDR3 spans 19 amino acids. Germline V gene sequence: CDR1 KGHSH, CDR2 LQKENI. This CDR3 is CASSPPKGAGAGKNTEAFF. The sequenced part of the CDR3 DNA is TGTGCCAGCTCACCACCGAAAGGTGCGGGGGCGGGAAAGAACACTGAA.

Incomplete CDR3 DNA: TGCGCCAGCAGCTTGGGGACAGACCAACCG. The encoded protein is CASSLGTDQP. The whole CDR3 sequence is CASSLGTDQPQYF. The chain is built from TRBV5-1 and TRBJ2-3, with D tentatively TRBD1 (6 bases). The read halts 3 residues ahead of the CDR3 end, with the missing end drawn from the germline J gene. Germline CDR1 and CDR2: SGHRS and YFSETQ. This CDR3 has 13 amino acids.

In the case of this clone: The read terminates 3 residues before the CDR3 end, so the remaining end is supplied by the germline J gene. The chain couples TRBV19 to TRBJ1-1; the D gene is possibly TRBD1 (5 bases). Trimming took off 4 bases at V and 7 bases at J, with 13 bases between the two ends. The CDR3 length is 13 residues. Germline V lookup: CDR1 LNHDA, CDR2 SQIVND (reference sequence). CDR3 bases read: TGTGCCAGTAGTAGGGGGGTCCCCGGTGAA. It encodes CASSRGVPGE. The whole CDR3 is CASSRGVPGEAFF.

As to this clone: Read sequence stops 3 residues before the CDR3 end, and the germline J gene provides the missing end. The chain is built from TRBV5-1 and TRBJ2-7, with 9 bases lining up with TRBD1. V lost 4 bases to trimming and J lost 4 bases; unmatched junction nucleotides: 6. CDR3 length: 14 amino acids. CDR1 SGHRS and CDR2 YFSETQ come from the germline V gene. CDR3 DNA (partial): TGCGCCAGCAGCCATTTACAGGGGGCTTACGAG. Protein: CASSHLQGAYE. The CDR3, in full, reads CASSHLQGAYEQYF.

In regard to this clone: The read falls 3 residues short of the CDR3 end, and the missing part is taken from the germline J gene. Other DNA sequences from this sample encode an identical CDR3 as well. The chain links TRBV20-1 to TRBJ1-6, with D maybe TRBD1 (5 bases). This CDR3 has 12 amino acids. V was clipped by 3 bases and J by 7 bases, with 7 bases between them. Germline values: CDR1 DFQATT, CDR2 SNEGSKA (reference sequence). The sequenced part of the CDR3 DNA is TGCAGTGCTAGGAGGGGCAATTCACCC. It translates to CSARRGNSP. The whole CDR3 sequence is CSARRGNSPLHF.

This CDR3 is CASSRTVLGGPTYEQYF. The CDR3 DNA, read in part, is TGTGCCAGCAGCCGGACCGTACTAGGGGGACCTACCTACGAG. This chain joins TRBV14 and TRBJ2-7, with a tentative D call TRBD1 (6 bases). The read comes to an end 3 residues before the CDR3 does, leaving the germline J gene to fill in the end. The CDR3 has 17 residues. Germline V gene sequence: CDR1 SGHDN, CDR2 FVKESK. Trimming cost V 4 bases and J 2 bases, with 21 bases left between them.

On this clone: The CDR3 end lies 3 residues beyond the end of the read and is filled in from the germline J gene. The rearrangement joins TRBV19 to TRBJ2-2; TRBD1 matches at 11 bases. The CDR3 consists of 13 residues. Germline V gives CDR1 LNHDA, CDR2 SQIVND (reference sequence). This CDR3 is CASTGQGVSPLFF. CDR3 DNA, as far as it was read: TGTGCCAGTACGGGACAGGGGGTGTCACCG.

For this clone: Read data end 3 residues before the CDR3 end; the end is taken from the germline J gene. The chain has TRBV7-6 and TRBJ1-1; possible D gene TRBD1, 5 bases. The CDR3 sequence is 15 residues long. V dropped 6 bases and J dropped 4 bases, with 18 bases sitting between them. Germline-derived CDR1 and CDR2 are SGHVS and FNYEAQ. The CDR3 DNA, read in part, is TGTGCCAGCAGTTCTCCAGGGAGAATTGGCACTGAA. Protein product: CASSSPGRIGTE. The complete CDR3 sequence is CASSSPGRIGTEAFF. Full variable domain (outside the CDR3, taken from reference TRBV7-6 and TRBJ1-1): GAGVSQSPRYKVTKRGQDVALRCDPISGHVSLYWYRQALGQGPEFLTYFNYEAQQDKSGLPNDRFSAERPEGSISTLTIQRTEQRDSAMYRCASSSPGRIGTEAFFGQGTRLTVV.

Points on this clone: Read data end 3 residues before the CDR3 end; the end is taken from the germline J gene. The chain carries TRBV9 and TRBJ1-5, with D possibly matching TRBD1 (6 bases). Trimming removed 4 bases from V and 3 bases from J, with 14 bases in between. CDR1 and CDR2 (germline): SGDLS, YYNGEE. The CDR3 runs to 15 residues. The CDR3 DNA, read in part, is TGTGCCAGCAGCTCTAGTACAGGGCTCAATCAGCCC. Translating gives CASSSSTGLNQP. From start to end, the CDR3 is CASSSSTGLNQPQHF.

Details on this clone: The read gets to within 3 residues of the CDR3 end, and the germline J gene fills in the rest. This chain connects TRBV6-2 or TRBV6-3 to TRBJ2-3; 8 nucleotides agree with TRBD1. V lost 2 bases to trimming and J lost 5 bases; unmatched junction nucleotides: 6. This CDR3 is built from 15 residues. The germline CDR1 and CDR2 sequences are MNHEY and SVGEGT. The CDR3 DNA, read in part, is TGTGCCAGCAGTTACCGCAGGGGGCAAGGAGATACG. Its protein is CASSYRRGQGDT. The full CDR3 reads CASSYRRGQGDTQYF.

Concerning this clone itself: The CDR3 goes on 3 residues after the read ends, and that part is filled in from the germline J gene. The V call is TRBV7-9, the J call TRBJ2-1, with TRBD2 matching 9 bases. The germline V gene has CDR1 SEHNR and CDR2 FQNEAQ (reference sequence). V gave up 2 bases and J gave up 9 bases; unmatched junction bases: 8. CDR3 length: 15 residues. The CDR3 DNA, read in part, is TGTGCCAGCAGCTTAAAGCGGGGGGCCCTCGGTGAG. As protein: CASSLKRGALGE. The full CDR3 protein is CASSLKRGALGEQFF.

As to this clone: Read data end 3 residues before the CDR3 end; the end is taken from the germline J gene. This same CDR3 is encoded by further DNA sequences in the sample. V is TRBV20-1 and J is TRBJ1-3; 7 bases map to TRBD1. CDR1 DFQATT and CDR2 SNEGSKA come from the germline V gene (reference sequence). The CDR3 is made up of 12 amino acids. The CDR3 region is CSARDRTGPIYF. Incomplete CDR3 DNA: TGCAGTGCTAGAGATAGGACAGGCCCT.

Notes on this clone: Sequencing ends 3 residues short of the CDR3 end; the germline J gene provides the rest. The genes are TRBV2 and TRBJ1-1; 8 bases match TRBD1. CDR1 is SNHLY and CDR2 is FYNNEI in the germline V gene. V lost 7 bases and J lost 4; bases outside the gene matches: 8. The CDR3 is made up of 14 amino acids. The CDR3 sequence: CASIYTGGGTEAFF. Incomplete CDR3 DNA: TGTGCCAGCATATACACAGGGGGGGGCACTGAA.

The CDR3 bases that were read are TGTGCCAGCAGCGTACAGAGGGACAGGGAGAACACCGGGGAG. This sequence encodes CASSVQRDRENTGE. The full CDR3 protein is CASSVQRDRENTGELFF. This chain joins TRBV9 and TRBJ2-2; 9 bases are a match to TRBD1. The CDR3 end lies 3 residues beyond the end of the read and is filled in from the germline J gene. The germline V gene encodes CDR1 SGDLS and CDR2 YYNGEE. The CDR3 is made up of 17 amino acids. V was clipped by 1 base and J by 1 base; unmatched bases: 5.

On this clone: From the germline J gene comes the end of the CDR3, since the read stops 3 residues before it. The J gene is TRBJ1-3, the V gene TRBV30; D might be TRBD1 (5 bases). Trimming left V 2 bases short and J 0 bases short, with 11 bases between. CDR1 is GTSNPN, CDR2 SVGIG, per germline (reference sequence). The CDR3 has 15 residues. Here the CDR3 reads CAWSPDILSGNTIYF. The part of the CDR3 DNA that was read is TGTGCCTGGAGTCCGGACATTCTCTCTGGAAACACC.

As regards this clone: The read gets to within 3 residues of the CDR3 end, and the germline J gene fills in the rest. The chain is built from TRBV5-1 and TRBJ1-2; D may be TRBD1 (5 bases). This CDR3 has 15 amino acids. Trimming removed 3 bases at V and 5 bases at J, with 17 bases between. Germline loops: CDR1 SGHRS, CDR2 YFSETQ. The DNA read from the CDR3 is TGCGCCAGCAGCTCACGACCAGGGCAGGAGTATGGC. Translated, it gives CASSSRPGQEYG. The CDR3 reads in full as CASSSRPGQEYGYTF.